What follows is one T cell receptor beta chain and its context. Its specificity is unknown. The assay was immunoSEQ multiplex PCR, and TCRdb's table has in-frame clones only and misses some. The data hold 35,000 to 45,000 clones, with under 90% observed a single time. The CDR3 is made up of 18 amino acids. Germline values: CDR1 ENHRY, CDR2 SYGVKD. The data originate from a study of OX40 agonist ivuxolimab in advanced cancers. Overall study context: Three partial responders included one hepatocellular carcinoma patient and two cutaneous melanoma patients. Whole-study results and caveats: Averaged across samples, CD8+ T cells carried more expanded clones than CD4+ did.

The V and J genes are TRBV10-3 and TRBJ2-5, with TRBD1 identical over 7 bases. Near its end, the DNA agrees better with TRBJ2-7, so the J call may be wrong. The clonotype comes from an adult with an advanced solid tumor such as melanoma, head and neck, liver or kidney cancer. The source was CD4+ or CD8+ T cells sorted from blood, collected in a trial of the OX40 agonist ivuxolimab. CDR3 DNA: TGTGCCATCAGTGATATAACAGGGGTAGACTTAGGACCCTACGAGCAGTACTTC. Encoded protein: CAISDITGVDLGPYEQYF.